These T cell receptor beta chains were read from a single sample in a study of cytotoxic CD8 clonotypes in ibrutinib-treated CLL. Method: immunoSEQ multiplex PCR; TCRdb's copy keeps in-frame clones and lacks some. The sample consists of some 15,000 clones, roughly two thirds of them appearing once. The sample in question was PBMCs, obtained before ibrutinib treatment. The receptors originated from a human donor with chronic lymphocytic leukemia. Both conserved end residues are part of each CDR3. Fields, in order: V gene, clone size, D gene, J gene, CDR3 protein, CDR3 DNA. D genes are given only for firm matches. The size entry is marked missing in some rows and otherwise reads once, few, many or a size class.

TRBV19	.	.	TRBJ1-1	CASSWGETEAFF	TGTGCCAGTAGTTGGGGGGAGACTGAAGCTTTCTTT
TRBV5-6	.	TRBD1	TRBJ2-3	CASSPGGSTDTQYF	TGTGCCAGCAGCCCAGGGGGTAGCACAGATACGCAGTATTTT
TRBV5-1	.	TRBD2	TRBJ2-2	CASRSGGATGELFF	TGCGCCAGCAGGAGCGGGGGGGCCACCGGGGAGCTGTTTTTT
TRBV5-4	.	TRBD1	TRBJ1-6	CASARQGVHNSPLHF	TGTGCCAGCGCCAGACAGGGGGTGCATAATTCACCCCTCCACTTT
TRBV5-1	.	.	TRBJ2-7	CASSLRTGPTYEQYF	TGCGCCAGCAGCTTAAGAACAGGACCTACCTACGAGCAGTACTTC
TRBV11-2	many	TRBD2	TRBJ2-7	CASTERGDSYEQYF	TGTGCCAGCACCGAGCGGGGGGACTCCTACGAGCAGTACTTC
TRBV5-7	few	.	TRBJ2-7	CASSFGVRNEQYF	TGTGCCAGCAGCTTCGGGGTGAGGAACGAGCAGTACTTC
TRBV5-4	.	TRBD1	TRBJ2-2	CASSLGSGTGLTGELFF	TGTGCCAGCAGCTTGGGGTCCGGGACAGGACTGACCGGGGAGCTGTTTTTT
TRBV27	medium-sized	.	TRBJ2-7	CASSFSPDLEQYF	TGTGCCAGCAGTTTTTCTCCGGATCTGGAGCAGTACTTC
TRBV5-1	.	TRBD2	TRBJ2-2	CASSLSGDTGELFF	TGCGCCAGCAGCTTAAGCGGGGACACCGGGGAGCTGTTTTTT
TRBV10-3	.	.	TRBJ1-2	CAIRLGDISGYTF	TGTGCCATCCGACTGGGGGACATCAGTGGCTACACCTTC
TRBV28	.	.	TRBJ1-1	CASSLAGAVLEAFF	TGTGCCAGCAGTTTAGCAGGGGCCGTTTTAGAAGCTTTCTTT
TRBV10-1	.	.	TRBJ1-4	CASSEGSLSGKLFF	TGCGCCAGCAGTGAGGGCAGCCTTTCCGGAAAACTGTTTTTT
TRBV27	few	TRBD1	TRBJ1-2	CASSPQGAHGYTF	TGTGCCAGCAGTCCGCAGGGGGCGCATGGCTACACCTTC
TRBV15	.	.	TRBJ1-5	CATRKGTSGNQPQHF	TGTGCCACCAGGAAAGGGACTTCGGGCAATCAGCCCCAGCATTTT
TRBV10-3	few	TRBD1	TRBJ1-1	CAISGRDSYTEAFF	TGTGCCATCAGTGGCCGGGACAGCTACACTGAAGCTTTCTTT
TRBV7-6	few	TRBD1	TRBJ2-7	CASSPGQGSSYEQYF	TGTGCCAGCAGCCCAGGACAGGGAAGCTCCTACGAGCAGTACTTC
TRBV2	.	.	TRBJ2-1	CASRGRGGHNFYNEQFF	TGTGCCAGCAGGGGTCGCGGGGGCCACAATTTCTACAATGAGCAGTTCTTC
TRBV2	.	.	TRBJ2-7	CASVGSEQYF	TGTGCCAGTGTGGGGAGCGAGCAGTACTTC
TRBV7-6	.	TRBD1	TRBJ1-1	CASSLTGREAFF	TGTGCCAGCAGCTTGACAGGGAGGGAAGCTTTCTTT
TRBV5-4	large	.	TRBJ1-5	CASSFYGPNQPQHF	TGTGCCAGCAGCTTTTACGGGCCCAATCAGCCCCAGCATTTT
TRBV9	.	.	TRBJ1-6	CASKQESSYNSPLHF	TGTGCCAGCAAACAGGAGAGCTCCTATAATTCACCCCTCCACTTT
TRBV10-1	.	TRBD1	TRBJ2-1	CASSPRTGNEQFF	TGCGCCAGCAGTCCACGGACAGGGAATGAGCAGTTCTTC
TRBV4-1	.	.	TRBJ2-7	CASSQVQSSYEQYF	TGCGCCAGCAGCCAAGTGCAGAGCTCCTACGAGCAGTACTTC